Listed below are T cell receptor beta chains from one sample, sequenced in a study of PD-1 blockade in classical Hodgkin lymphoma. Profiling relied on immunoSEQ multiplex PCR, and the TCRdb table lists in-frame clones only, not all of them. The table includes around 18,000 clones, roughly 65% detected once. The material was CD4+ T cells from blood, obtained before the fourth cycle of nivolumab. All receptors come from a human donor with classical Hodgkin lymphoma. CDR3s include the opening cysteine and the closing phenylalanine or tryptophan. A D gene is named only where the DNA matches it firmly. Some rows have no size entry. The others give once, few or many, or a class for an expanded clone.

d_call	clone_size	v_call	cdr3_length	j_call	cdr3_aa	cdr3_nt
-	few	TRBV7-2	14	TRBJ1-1	CASSLGVTNTEAFF	TGTGCCAGCAGCTTAGGGGTGACGAACACTGAAGCTTTCTTT
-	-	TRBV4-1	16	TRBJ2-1	CASSQVPGALYNEQFF	TGCGCCAGCAGCCAAGTCCCGGGGGCGCTTTACAATGAGCAGTTCTTC
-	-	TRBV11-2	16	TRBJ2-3	CASSSLAGRGTDTQYF	TGTGCCAGCAGCTCACTCGCGGGGCGAGGCACAGATACGCAGTATTTT
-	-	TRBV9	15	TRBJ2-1	CASSVAGHSYNEQFF	TGTGCCAGCAGCGTAGCGGGGCATTCCTACAATGAGCAGTTCTTC
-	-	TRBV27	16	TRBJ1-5	CASRRSLDDSNQPQHF	TGTGCCAGCAGGCGCTCACTGGACGATAGCAATCAGCCCCAGCATTTT
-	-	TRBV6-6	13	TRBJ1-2	CASSYSRQLGYTF	TGTGCCAGCAGTTACTCCCGACAGCTTGGCTACACCTTC
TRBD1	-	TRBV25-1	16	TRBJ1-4	CASSPGQGAANEKLFF	TGTGCCAGCAGTCCGGGACAGGGGGCGGCTAATGAAAAACTGTTTTTT
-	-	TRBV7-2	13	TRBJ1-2	CASSSIAGNRASF	TGTGCCAGCAGCTCCATCGCAGGGAACCGGGCTTCCTTC
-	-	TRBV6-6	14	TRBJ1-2	CASSDTAGNYGYTF	TGTGCCAGCAGTGACACAGCAGGGAACTATGGCTACACCTTC
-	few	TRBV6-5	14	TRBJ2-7	CASSYDGQAYEQYF	TGTGCCAGCAGCTACGACGGCCAAGCCTACGAGCAGTACTTC
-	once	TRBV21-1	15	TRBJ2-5	CASSPPFGQQETQYF	TGTGCCAGCAGCCCCCCATTCGGACAGCAAGAGACCCAGTACTTC
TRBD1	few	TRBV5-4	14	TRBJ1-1	CASSPGGTLTEAFF	TGTGCCAGCAGCCCAGGGGGGACACTCACTGAAGCTTTCTTT
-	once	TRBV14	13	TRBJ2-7	CASSQVLSLGQYF	TGTGCCAGCAGCCAAGTCCTATCCTTGGGGCAGTACTTC
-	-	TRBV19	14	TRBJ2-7	CASSFGALVGEQYF	TGTGCCAGTAGCTTTGGGGCATTGGTTGGCGAGCAGTACTTC
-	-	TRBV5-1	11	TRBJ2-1	CASGAYNEQFF	TGCGCCAGCGGCGCCTACAATGAGCAGTTCTTC
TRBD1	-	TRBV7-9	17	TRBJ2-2	CASSLPEGAGLTGELFF	TGTGCCAGCAGCCTACCCGAGGGGGCAGGATTGACCGGGGAGCTGTTTTTT
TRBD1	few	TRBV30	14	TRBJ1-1	CAWTVGQMNTEAFF	TGTGCCTGGACCGTGGGACAGATGAACACTGAAGCTTTCTTT
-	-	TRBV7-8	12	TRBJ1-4	CASSQGNEKLFF	TGTGCCAGCAGCCAGGGAAATGAAAAACTGTTTTTT
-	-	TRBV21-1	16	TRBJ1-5	CASSIQQGARDQPQHF	TGTGCCAGCAGCATCCAACAGGGGGCTCGGGATCAGCCCCAGCATTTT
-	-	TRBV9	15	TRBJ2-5	CASSLNTGTAETQYF	TGTGCCAGCAGCCTGAATACCGGGACTGCGGAGACCCAGTACTTC
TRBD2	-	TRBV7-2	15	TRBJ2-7	CASSWLAGGPYEQYF	TGTGCCAGCAGCTGGTTGGCGGGGGGGCCCTACGAGCAGTACTTC
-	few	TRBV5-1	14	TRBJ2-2	CASSLDGSSGELFF	TGCGCCAGCAGCTTGGATGGGAGTTCCGGGGAGCTGTTTTTT
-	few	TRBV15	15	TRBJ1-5	CATSREGGNNQPQHF	TGTGCCACCAGCCGAGAAGGGGGAAACAATCAGCCCCAGCATTTT
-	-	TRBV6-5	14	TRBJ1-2	CASSYSKTAGGYTF	TGTGCCAGCAGTTACTCGAAGACAGCGGGTGGCTACACCTTC
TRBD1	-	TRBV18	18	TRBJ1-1	CASSPRRTGGTSDTEAFF	TGTGCCAGCTCACCAAGGCGGACAGGGGGCACCTCGGACACTGAAGCTTTCTTT
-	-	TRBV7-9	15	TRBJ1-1	CASSPQSGGNTEAFF	TGTGCCAGCAGCCCCCAAAGCGGGGGGAACACTGAAGCTTTCTTT
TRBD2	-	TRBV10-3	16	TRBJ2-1	CAISDRPSGGGDEQFF	TGTGCCATCAGTGATCGGCCGAGCGGGGGCGGCGATGAGCAGTTCTTC
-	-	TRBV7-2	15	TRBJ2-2	CASSLALGNTGELFF	TGTGCCAGCAGCTTAGCTCTCGGGAACACCGGGGAGCTGTTTTTT
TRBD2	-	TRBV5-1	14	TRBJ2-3	CASKGTTSTDTQYF	TGCGCCAGCAAAGGGACTACATCCACAGATACGCAGTATTTT
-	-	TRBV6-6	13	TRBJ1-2	CASRPEVLGGYTF	TGTGCCAGCAGGCCCGAGGTACTGGGTGGCTACACCTTC
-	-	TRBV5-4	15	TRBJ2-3	CASTPGLSSTDTQYF	TGTGCCAGCACCCCCGGGCTGTCTAGCACAGATACGCAGTATTTT
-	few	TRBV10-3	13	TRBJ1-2	CAISGAGLDGYTF	TGTGCCATCAGTGGAGCGGGGTTGGATGGCTACACCTTC
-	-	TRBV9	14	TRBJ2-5	CASSVGDFQETQYF	TGTGCCAGCAGCGTAGGGGACTTTCAAGAGACCCAGTACTTC
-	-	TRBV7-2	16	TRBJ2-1	CASSLASVAVYNEQFF	TGTGCCAGCAGCTTAGCAAGTGTGGCAGTATACAATGAGCAGTTCTTC
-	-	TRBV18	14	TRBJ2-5	CASSPFWTEETQYF	TGTGCCAGCTCACCATTCTGGACGGAAGAGACCCAGTACTTC
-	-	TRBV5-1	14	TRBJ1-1	CASSLSAGNTEAFF	TGCGCCAGCAGCTTGTCCGCGGGGAACACTGAAGCTTTCTTT
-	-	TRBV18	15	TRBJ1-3	CASSPDRFSGNTIYF	TGTGCCAGCTCACCCGACCGCTTCTCTGGAAACACCATATATTTT
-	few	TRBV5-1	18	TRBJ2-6	CASSTGLTVNSGANVLTF	TGCGCCAGCAGCACCGGGCTAACAGTGAACTCTGGGGCCAACGTCCTGACTTTC
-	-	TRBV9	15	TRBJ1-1	CASSVVSNVNTEAFF	TGTGCCAGCAGCGTAGTATCGAACGTGAACACTGAAGCTTTCTTT
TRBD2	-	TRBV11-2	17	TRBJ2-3	CASSKLRLATSTDTQYF	TGTGCCAGCAGCAAACTCCGACTAGCTACTAGCACAGATACGCAGTATTTT
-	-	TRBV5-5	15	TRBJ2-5	CASSRTAGVGETQYF	TGTGCCAGCAGCCGTACAGCAGGGGTCGGAGAGACCCAGTACTTC
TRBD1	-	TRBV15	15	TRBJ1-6	CATSRGGQGASPLHF	TGTGCCACCAGCAGAGGAGGACAGGGGGCTTCACCCCTCCACTTT
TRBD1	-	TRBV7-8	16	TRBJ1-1	CASRSQGVIMNTEAFF	TGTGCCAGCAGAAGTCAGGGGGTGATTATGAACACTGAAGCTTTCTTT
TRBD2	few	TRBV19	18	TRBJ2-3	CASTTSGAGGPMGDTQYF	TGTGCCAGTACCACTAGCGGTGCGGGAGGACCGATGGGGGATACGCAGTATTTT
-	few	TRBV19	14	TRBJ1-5	CASSIEEGNQPQHF	TGTGCCAGTAGTATTGAGGAGGGTAATCAGCCCCAGCATTTT
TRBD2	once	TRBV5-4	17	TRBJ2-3	CASSSMTSGSGTDTQYF	TGTGCCAGCAGCTCGATGACTAGCGGGAGTGGCACAGATACGCAGTATTTT
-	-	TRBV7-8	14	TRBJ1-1	CASSSQTENTEAFF	TGTGCCAGCAGCTCCCAAACAGAGAACACTGAAGCTTTCTTT
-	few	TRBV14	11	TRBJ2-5	CASSQAETQYF	TGTGCCAGCAGCCAAGCGGAGACCCAGTACTTC
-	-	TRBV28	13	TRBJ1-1	CASGTGGAYEAFF	TGTGCCAGCGGGACTGGGGGCGCTTATGAAGCTTTCTTT